This T cell receptor (beta chain) was recorded in a study of T cells in Graves' hyperthyroidism and ophthalmopathy. RNA transcripts were the template for amplifying TCR beta CDR3 regions. Initially, a first-round RT-PCR of the TCR CDR3 employed the HTBI primer set. TCRdb ran MiXCR on the multiplex PCR reads and lists one entry per CDR3 protein. The table records hundreds of thousands of distinct CDR3 sequences, more than 45% of them present only once. This clonotype was counted ten times or more. V was pared by 0 bases and J by 2 bases, with 4 bases of the junction left unmatched. The CDR3 is made up of 15 amino acids. Germline CDR1 is SGDLS and CDR2 is YYNGEE.

The TCR was taken from a woman younger than 35 with Graves' hyperthyroidism. V gene TRBV9 combines with J gene TRBJ2-5; 7 bases are a match to TRBD1. The sample taken for sequencing was peripheral blood or thyroid tissue (not recorded which). The CDR3 region is CASSVESRGQETQYF. The DNA for the CDR3 is TGTGCCAGCAGCGTAGAGTCCAGGGGGCAAGAGACCCAGTACTTC.